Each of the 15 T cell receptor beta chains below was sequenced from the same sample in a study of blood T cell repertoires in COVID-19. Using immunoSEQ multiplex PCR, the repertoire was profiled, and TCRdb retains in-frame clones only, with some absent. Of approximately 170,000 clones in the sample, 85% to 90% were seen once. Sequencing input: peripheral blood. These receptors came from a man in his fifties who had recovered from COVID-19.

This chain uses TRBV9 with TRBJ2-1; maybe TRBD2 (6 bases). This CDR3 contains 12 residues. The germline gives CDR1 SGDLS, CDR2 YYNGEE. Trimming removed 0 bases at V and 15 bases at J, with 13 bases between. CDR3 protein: CASSVESRGLFF. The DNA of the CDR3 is TGTGCCAGCAGCGTAGAATCGCGGGGTCTGTTCTTC. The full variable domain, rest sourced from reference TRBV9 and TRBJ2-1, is DSGVTQTPKHLITATGQRVTLRCSPRSGDLSVYWYQQSLDQGLQFLIQYYNGEERAKGNILERFSAQQFPDLHSELNLSSLELGDSALYFCASSVESRGLFFGPGTRLTVL.

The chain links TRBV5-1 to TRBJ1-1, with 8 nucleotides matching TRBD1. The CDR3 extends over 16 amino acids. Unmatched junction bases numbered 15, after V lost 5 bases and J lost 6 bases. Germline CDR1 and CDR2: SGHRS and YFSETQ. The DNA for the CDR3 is TGCGCCAGCAGTCCTGACAGGGGAATTATCAACGCTGAAGCTTTCTTT. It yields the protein CASSPDRGIINAEAFF.

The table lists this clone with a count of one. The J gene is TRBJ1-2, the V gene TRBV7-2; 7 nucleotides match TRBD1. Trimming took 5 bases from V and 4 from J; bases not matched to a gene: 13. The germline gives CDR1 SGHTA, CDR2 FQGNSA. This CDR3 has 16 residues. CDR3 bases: TGTGCCAGCAGCCTCGTTACAGGGGCAGGTCTCTATGGCTACACCTTC. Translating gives CASSLVTGAGLYGYTF.

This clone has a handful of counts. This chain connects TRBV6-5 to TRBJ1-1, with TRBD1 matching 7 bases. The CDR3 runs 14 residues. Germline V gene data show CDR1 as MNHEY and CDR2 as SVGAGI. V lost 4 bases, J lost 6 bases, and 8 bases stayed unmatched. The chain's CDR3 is CASSSTGTGSEAFF. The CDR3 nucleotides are TGTGCCAGCAGTTCGACAGGGACGGGATCTGAAGCTTTCTTT.

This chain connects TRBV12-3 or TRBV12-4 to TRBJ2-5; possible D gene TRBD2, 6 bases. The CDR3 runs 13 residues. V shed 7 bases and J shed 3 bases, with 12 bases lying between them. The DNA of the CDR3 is TGTGCCAGCACCCCGTGGGGGGAAGAGACCCAGTACTTC. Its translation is CASTPWGEETQYF.

CDR3 amino acids: CASSPLQGQGASPLHF. The CDR3 nucleotides are TGTGCCAGCAGCCCACTCCAAGGACAGGGAGCTTCACCCCTCCACTTT. V is TRBV9 and J is TRBJ1-6; 8 positions match TRBD1. From germline, CDR1 is SGDLS and CDR2 YYNGEE. V lost 4 bases to trimming and J lost 9 bases; unmatched junction nucleotides: 12. CDR3 length: 16 amino acids.

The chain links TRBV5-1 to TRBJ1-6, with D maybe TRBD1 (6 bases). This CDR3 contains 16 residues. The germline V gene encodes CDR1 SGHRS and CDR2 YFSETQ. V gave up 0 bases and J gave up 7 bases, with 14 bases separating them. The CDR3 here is CASSLGGQSLNSPLHF. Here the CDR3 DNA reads TGCGCCAGCAGCTTGGGAGGACAGAGTCTCAATTCACCCCTCCACTTT.

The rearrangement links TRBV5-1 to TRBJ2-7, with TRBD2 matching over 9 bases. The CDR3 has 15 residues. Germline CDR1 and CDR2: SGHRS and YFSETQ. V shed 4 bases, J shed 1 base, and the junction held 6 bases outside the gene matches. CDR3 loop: CASSAGGLASYEQYF. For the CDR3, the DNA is TGCGCCAGCAGCGCCGGGGGACTAGCATCCTACGAGCAGTACTTC.

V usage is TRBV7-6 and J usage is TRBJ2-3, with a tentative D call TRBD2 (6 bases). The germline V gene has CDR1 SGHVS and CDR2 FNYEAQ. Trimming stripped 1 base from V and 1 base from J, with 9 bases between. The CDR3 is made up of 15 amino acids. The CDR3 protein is CASSLEASGTDTQYF. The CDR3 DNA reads TGTGCCAGCAGCTTAGAGGCTAGCGGCACAGATACGCAGTATTTT.

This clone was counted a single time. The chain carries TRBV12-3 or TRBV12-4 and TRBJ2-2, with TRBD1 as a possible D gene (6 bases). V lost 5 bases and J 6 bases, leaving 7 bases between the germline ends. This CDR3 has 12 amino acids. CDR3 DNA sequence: TGTGCCAGCAGTCAGGGGCCCGGGGAGCTGTTTTTT. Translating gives CASSQGPGELFF.

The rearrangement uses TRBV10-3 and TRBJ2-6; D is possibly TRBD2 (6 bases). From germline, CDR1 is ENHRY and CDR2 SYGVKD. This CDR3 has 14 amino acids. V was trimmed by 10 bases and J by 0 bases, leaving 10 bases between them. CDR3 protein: CATRRGSGANVLTF. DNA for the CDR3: TGTGCCACTAGGAGGGGCTCTGGGGCCAACGTCCTGACTTTC.

This chain's CDR3 is CASTAGFTDTQYF. The CDR3 region has the DNA TGTGCCAGTACCGCAGGGTTCACAGATACGCAGTATTTT. The V gene is TRBV19, the J gene TRBJ2-3, with D possibly being TRBD1 (5 bases). The CDR3 length is 13 residues. Trimming cost V 7 bases and J 2 bases, with 10 bases left between them. Germline CDR1 reads LNHDA; CDR2 reads SQIVND (reference sequence).

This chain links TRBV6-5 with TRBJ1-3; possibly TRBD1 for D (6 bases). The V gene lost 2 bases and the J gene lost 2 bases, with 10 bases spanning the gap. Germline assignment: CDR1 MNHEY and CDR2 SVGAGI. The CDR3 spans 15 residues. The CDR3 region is CASSYRRGTGNTIYF. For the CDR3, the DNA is TGTGCCAGCAGTTACCGTAGGGGGACTGGAAACACCATATATTTT.

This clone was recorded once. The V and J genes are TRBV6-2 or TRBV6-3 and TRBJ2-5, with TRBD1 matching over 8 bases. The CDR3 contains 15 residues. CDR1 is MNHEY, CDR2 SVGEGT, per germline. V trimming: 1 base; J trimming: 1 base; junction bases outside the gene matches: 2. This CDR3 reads CASSYWTGFQETQYF. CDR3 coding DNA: TGTGCCAGCAGTTACTGGACAGGGTTCCAAGAGACCCAGTACTTC.

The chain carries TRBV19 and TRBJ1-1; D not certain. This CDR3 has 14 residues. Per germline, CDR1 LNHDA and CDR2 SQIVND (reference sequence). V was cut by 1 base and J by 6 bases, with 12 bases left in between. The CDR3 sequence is CASSIGATNAEAFF. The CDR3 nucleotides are TGTGCCAGTAGTATAGGAGCCACCAACGCTGAAGCTTTCTTT.